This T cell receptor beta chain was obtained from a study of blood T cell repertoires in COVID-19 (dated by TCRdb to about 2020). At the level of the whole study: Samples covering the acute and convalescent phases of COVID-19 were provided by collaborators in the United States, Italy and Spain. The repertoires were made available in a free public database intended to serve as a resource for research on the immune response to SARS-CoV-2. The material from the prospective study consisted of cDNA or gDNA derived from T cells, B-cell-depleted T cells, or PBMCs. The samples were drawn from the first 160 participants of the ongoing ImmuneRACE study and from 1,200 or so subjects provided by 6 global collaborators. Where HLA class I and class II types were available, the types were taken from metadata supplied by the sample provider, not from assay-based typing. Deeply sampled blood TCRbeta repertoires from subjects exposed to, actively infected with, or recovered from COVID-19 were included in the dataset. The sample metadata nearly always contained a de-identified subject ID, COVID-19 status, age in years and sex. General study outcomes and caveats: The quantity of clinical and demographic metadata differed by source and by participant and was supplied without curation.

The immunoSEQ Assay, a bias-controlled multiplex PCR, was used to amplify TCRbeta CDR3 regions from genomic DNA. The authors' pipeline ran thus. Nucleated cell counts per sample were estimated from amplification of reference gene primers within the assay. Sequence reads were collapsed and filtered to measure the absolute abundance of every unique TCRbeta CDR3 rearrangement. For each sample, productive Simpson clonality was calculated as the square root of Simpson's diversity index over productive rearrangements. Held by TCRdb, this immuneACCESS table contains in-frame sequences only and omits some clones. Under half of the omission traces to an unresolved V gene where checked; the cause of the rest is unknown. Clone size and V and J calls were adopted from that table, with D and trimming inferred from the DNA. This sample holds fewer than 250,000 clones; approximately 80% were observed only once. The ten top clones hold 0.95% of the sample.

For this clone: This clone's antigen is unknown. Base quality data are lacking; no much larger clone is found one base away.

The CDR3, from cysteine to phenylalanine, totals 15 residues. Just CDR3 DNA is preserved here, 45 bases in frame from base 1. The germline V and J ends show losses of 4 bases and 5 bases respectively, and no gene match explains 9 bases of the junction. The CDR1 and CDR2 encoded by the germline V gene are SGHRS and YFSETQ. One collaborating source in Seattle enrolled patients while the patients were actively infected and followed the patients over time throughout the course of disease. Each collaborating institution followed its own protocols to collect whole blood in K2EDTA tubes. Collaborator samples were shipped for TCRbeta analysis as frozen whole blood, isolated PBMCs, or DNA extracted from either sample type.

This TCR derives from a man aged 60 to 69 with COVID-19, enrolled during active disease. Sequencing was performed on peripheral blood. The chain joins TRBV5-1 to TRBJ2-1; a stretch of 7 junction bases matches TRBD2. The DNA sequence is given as TGCGCCAGCAGCCCAGAGAGAAGCGGGAACAATGAGCAGTTCTTC. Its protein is CASSPERSGNNEQFF.